What follows are 22 T cell receptor beta chains derived from one specimen sequenced in a study of T cell responses to AZD1222 COVID-19 vaccine. TCRdb keeps only in-frame clones here, not all; method: immunoSEQ multiplex PCR. The data contain about 130,000 clones, just under 95% of them seen just once; the ten biggest clones take up about 1.1%. Sequenced material: peripheral blood, taken 28 days after the second AZD1222 dose. The receptors originated from an adult who received the AZD1222 COVID-19 vaccine.

This chain uses TRBV11-2 with TRBJ2-1, with D tentatively TRBD2 (5 bases). The germline V gene has CDR1 SGHAT and CDR2 FQNNGV. The length of the CDR3 is 11 residues. Trimming pared 1 base from V and 10 bases from J, leaving 5 bases between. The CDR3, as DNA: TGTGCCAGCAGCTTAGGAGGGGAGCAGTTCTTC. Translated: CASSLGGEQFF.

V is TRBV5-1 and J is TRBJ1-1; no firm D call. This CDR3 spans 14 amino acids. Germline CDR1 is SGHRS and CDR2 is YFSETQ. V was trimmed by 0 bases and J by 7 bases, leaving 13 bases between them. Here the CDR3 DNA reads TGCGCCAGCAGCTTGGTTTGGGGTGAACATGAAGCTTTCTTT. Encoded protein: CASSLVWGEHEAFF.

This chain connects TRBV7-2 to TRBJ2-7, with 11 bases matching TRBD2. The CDR3 is 17 amino acids. J gave up 5 bases and V 4 bases, and 13 bases lay outside the gene matches. In germline, CDR1 is SGHTA, CDR2 FQGNSA. Here the CDR3 reads CASSSSLAGVGNDEQYF. As DNA, the CDR3 is TGTGCCAGCAGCTCCTCACTAGCGGGAGTAGGTAATGACGAGCAGTACTTC.

This chain joins TRBV4-2 and TRBJ1-5; D unclear. V lost 4 bases and J lost 6, with 19 bases in between. The germline V gene has CDR1 LGHNA and CDR2 YNFKEQ. The CDR3 totals 16 residues. The CDR3 DNA sequence: TGTGCCAGCAGCCTGGCTCAAGGGAACAGAGGTCAGCCCCAGCATTTT. Its protein is CASSLAQGNRGQPQHF.

V gene TRBV5-1 combines with J gene TRBJ1-2; tentatively, D is TRBD1 (6 bases). The CDR3 runs 16 residues. Trimming stripped 3 bases from V and 3 bases from J, with 18 bases between. CDR1 and CDR2 (germline): SGHRS, YFSETQ. CDR3 DNA: TGCGCCAGCAGCTGGGGGTCTAGCAGGGGCTACTATGGCTACACCTTC. Residues: CASSWGSSRGYYGYTF.

This chain links TRBV19 with TRBJ1-2, with D possibly matching TRBD1 (5 bases). This CDR3 is 15 amino acids long. Germline V CDR1 and CDR2: LNHDA, SQIVND (reference sequence). Trimming took 7 bases from V and 8 from J, leaving 23 bases between them. CDR3 sequence (DNA): TGTGCCAGTACGAGCCCGTCCACAGGTGCCCAAGGCTACACCTTC. This encodes CASTSPSTGAQGYTF. The variable domain in full, completed from reference TRBV19 and TRBJ1-2, reads DGGITQSPKYLFRKEGQNVTLSCEQNLNHDAMYWYRQDPGQGLRLIYYSQIVNDFQKGDIAEGYSVSREKKESFPLTVTSAQKNPTAFYLCASTSPSTGAQGYTFGSGTRLTVV.

The chain carries TRBV19 and TRBJ2-7; D is possibly TRBD1 (5 bases). This CDR3 is built from 16 residues. Germline assignment: CDR1 LNHDA and CDR2 SQIVND (reference sequence). V lost 0 bases to trimming and J lost 6 bases, with 18 bases between them. The DNA for the CDR3 is TGTGCCAGTAGTATAGATCTTCACAGGAAAGATCCCGAGCAGTACTTC. Amino acids: CASSIDLHRKDPEQYF.

The chain links TRBV9 to TRBJ2-5, with D perhaps matching TRBD1 (6 bases). There are 15 residues in the CDR3. The V and J ends lost 4 bases and 5 bases respectively, with 18 bases between them. Germline V gene lookup returns CDR1 SGDLS and CDR2 YYNGEE. CDR3 sequence reads: CASSSNTGSRETQYF. CDR3 in DNA: TGTGCCAGCAGCTCTAATACAGGGAGTCGGGAGACCCAGTACTTC.

The CDR3 sequence is CASSVANFYGYTF. Here the CDR3 DNA reads TGTGCCAGTAGTGTGGCAAACTTCTATGGCTACACCTTC. V gene TRBV19 combines with J gene TRBJ1-2; D is ambiguous. Germline CDR1 reads LNHDA; CDR2 reads SQIVND (reference sequence). The CDR3 loop spans 13 amino acids. V was clipped by 5 bases and J by 4 bases, with 11 bases between them.

The rearrangement joins TRBV6-5 to TRBJ1-4; TRBD1 matches at 8 bases. CDR1 MNHEY and CDR2 SVGAGI come from the germline V gene. J lost 5 bases, V lost 6 bases, and 2 bases had no gene match. This CDR3 has 13 amino acids. The CDR3: CASSRQGNEKLFF. The CDR3, as DNA: TGTGCCAGCAGCAGACAGGGGAATGAAAAACTGTTTTTT.

The chain is built from TRBV5-6 and TRBJ2-4; unclear D gene. Germline CDR1 SGHDT, CDR2 YYEEEE. The CDR3 is 14 residues long. The ends were cut back, 0 bases at V and 3 bases at J, with 7 bases in the middle. DNA for the CDR3: TGTGCCAGCAGCTTGGGGTTCGGCAAAAACATTCAGTACTTC. Amino acids: CASSLGFGKNIQYF.

This chain uses TRBV7-3 with TRBJ2-3, with 9 bases fitting TRBD2. J lost 6 bases, V lost 1 base, and 11 bases had no gene match. CDR3 length: 17 residues. Looked up from germline, CDR1 is SGHTA and CDR2 is FQGTGA. The CDR3 is CASSLKGTSGSSDTQYF. DNA for the CDR3: TGTGCCAGCAGCTTAAAGGGAACTAGCGGGTCATCTGATACGCAGTATTTT.

The sample holds a few counts of this clone. The chain recombines TRBV7-2 with TRBJ2-5, with TRBD2 identical over 8 bases. CDR1 is SGHTA and CDR2 is FQGNSA in the germline V gene. Germline trimming cut 6 bases from V and 2 bases from J; bases unmatched to any gene: 5. CDR3 length equals 14 residues. The CDR3 protein is CASRRTSLQETQYF. The DNA of the CDR3 is TGTGCCAGCAGAAGGACTAGCTTACAAGAGACCCAGTACTTC.

The chain carries TRBV3-1 (or the pseudogene TRBV3-2) and TRBJ2-5; the D gene could be TRBD1 or TRBD2 (5 bases each). Germline values: CDR1 LGHDT, CDR2 YNNKEL (reference sequence). This CDR3 contains 17 residues. Between the trimmed V and J ends, which lost 1 base and 1 base, there was a span of 16 bases. The CDR3 spells CASSQAETTGLQETQYF. CDR3 in DNA: TGTGCCAGCAGCCAAGCTGAGACAACAGGACTCCAAGAGACCCAGTACTTC.

The V and J genes are TRBV5-1 and TRBJ1-4; D is unclear. CDR3 length equals 15 residues. The germline V gene encodes CDR1 SGHRS and CDR2 YFSETQ. V gave up 0 bases and J gave up 4 bases, with 10 bases separating them. The CDR3 region is CASSLEAGINEKLFF. The CDR3 DNA reads as TGCGCCAGCAGCTTGGAAGCCGGGATTAATGAAAAACTGTTTTTT.

The rearrangement joins TRBV5-6 to TRBJ2-7, with 15 bases identical to TRBD2. Germline V gives CDR1 SGHDT, CDR2 YYEEEE. The CDR3 extends over 15 amino acids. V gave up 4 bases and J gave up 7 bases; unmatched junction bases: 6. CDR3 residues: CASSRTSGRALEQYF. The DNA of the CDR3 is TGTGCCAGCAGCCGGACTAGCGGGAGGGCCCTTGAGCAGTACTTC.

The J gene is TRBJ2-7, the V gene TRBV7-2; TRBD2 matches at 7 bases. V lost 4 bases, J lost 2 bases, and 5 bases stayed unmatched. The CDR3 is 14 amino acids. Germline-derived CDR1 and CDR2 are SGHTA and FQGNSA. The CDR3 protein is CASSSGGSPYEQYF. DNA for the CDR3: TGTGCCAGCAGCTCCGGCGGGAGCCCCTACGAGCAGTACTTC.

The rearrangement uses TRBV30 and TRBJ2-2; D might be TRBD1 (6 bases). This CDR3 spans 14 amino acids. The V gene lost 0 bases and the J gene lost 7 bases, with 12 bases spanning the gap. CDR1 is GTSNPN and CDR2 is SVGIG in the germline V gene (reference sequence). In nucleotides, the CDR3 is TGTGCCTGGAGTGTAATGGGGGCGGGCGGGGAGCTGTTTTTT. This codes for CAWSVMGAGGELFF.

The genes are TRBV4-2 and TRBJ2-5; 7 nucleotides match TRBD2. Germline values: CDR1 LGHNA, CDR2 YNFKEQ. The CDR3 loop spans 16 amino acids. J gave up 4 bases and V 0 bases, and 8 bases lay outside the gene matches. The CDR3 nucleotides are TGTGCCAGCAGCCAAGAAGGAACTAGCGTGAGAGAGACCCAGTACTTC. Translating gives CASSQEGTSVRETQYF.

The V gene is TRBV5-1, the J gene TRBJ1-2; 7 bases fit TRBD1. CDR3 length: 17 amino acids. Germline CDR1 and CDR2: SGHRS and YFSETQ. V was pared by 3 bases and J by 0 bases, with 11 bases of the junction left unmatched. Here the CDR3 DNA reads TGCGCCAGCAGCTATAACCGGGGACAGAGATCTAACTATGGCTACACCTTC. This codes for CASSYNRGQRSNYGYTF.

This chain connects TRBV7-9 to TRBJ1-2, with no clear D. The CDR3 runs to 13 residues. Germline values: CDR1 SEHNR, CDR2 FQNEAQ (reference sequence). The ends were cut back, 3 bases at V and 6 bases at J, with 11 bases in the middle. CDR3 in DNA: TGTGCCAGCAGCTTCCGGACGGGTGATGGCTACACCTTC. Its translation is CASSFRTGDGYTF. Using reference TRBV7-9 and TRBJ1-2 for the parts outside the CDR3, the full variable domain is DTGVSQNPRHKITKRGQNVTFRCDPISEHNRLYWYRQTLGQGPEFLTYFQNEAQLEKSRLLSDRFSAERPKGSFSTLEIQRTEQGDSAMYLCASSFRTGDGYTFGSGTRLTVV.

V is TRBV12-3 or TRBV12-4 and J is TRBJ1-5; the D is unclear. This CDR3 comprises 13 residues. The V end lost 3 bases, the J end lost 4 bases, and 7 bases lay between the germline ends. The DNA for the CDR3 is TGTGCCAGCAGTTTTACCGGGAATCAGCCCCAGCATTTT. This gives the protein CASSFTGNQPQHF.